The 25 T cell receptor beta chains given below trace back to one sample, sequenced in a study of a mutant IDH1 vaccine in newly diagnosed glioma. Time point specified: baseline, week 1 (first vaccination visit). Treatment described: pre-vaccination baseline after standard-of-care therapy. Repertoires were generated with immunoSEQ multiplex PCR, while TCRdb's copy carries only in-frame clones and drops some. The top ten hold approximately 8.4% of the sample, which has 30,000 to 40,000 clones, 75% to 85% seen once. The source material was PBMCs, sampled from a glioma patient treated with radiotherapy, temozolomide or both. The source is a man aged 35 to 55 with glioma. Some clones in this sample may be carry-over from other donors' samples.

This rearrangement joins TRBV19 to TRBJ2-2; TRBD1 matches at 7 bases. The germline gives CDR1 LNHDA, CDR2 SQIVND (reference sequence). Losses at the gene ends were 3 bases for V and 6 bases for J; bases not matched to a gene: 7. The CDR3 is 15 residues long. The CDR3 coding sequence is TGTGCCAGTAGTATCGGGACAGCTACGTCCGGGGAGCTGTTTTTT. Amino acid sequence: CASSIGTATSGELFF.

The chain is built from TRBV7-2 and TRBJ1-3, with 7 positions matching TRBD1. Germline V gene sequence: CDR1 SGHTA, CDR2 FQGNSA. The CDR3 is 16 amino acids. The junction had 7 bases not matched to a gene; V was cut back by 5 bases and J by 0 bases. The CDR3 here is CASSQGGLSSGNTIYF. Here the CDR3 DNA reads TGTGCCAGCAGCCAGGGGGGGTTAAGCTCTGGAAACACCATATATTTT.

V and J are TRBV9 and TRBJ2-1; maybe TRBD2 (6 bases). Germline V lookup: CDR1 SGDLS, CDR2 YYNGEE. This CDR3 spans 12 amino acids. V gave up 4 bases and J gave up 9 bases, with 11 bases separating them. This CDR3 is CASSPGGSEQFF. DNA of the CDR3: TGTGCCAGCAGCCCCGGAGGGAGTGAGCAGTTCTTC.

The V and J genes are TRBV5-1 and TRBJ1-3; D unresolved. The CDR3 contains 15 residues. V was trimmed by 5 bases and J by 0 bases, leaving 12 bases between them. Per germline, CDR1 SGHRS and CDR2 YFSETQ. The CDR3 spells CASREGRTSGNTIYF. In DNA, the CDR3 is TGCGCCAGCAGGGAAGGTAGGACCTCTGGAAACACCATATATTTT.

The CDR3 here is CASSQDLGGSGNTIYF. The CDR3 bases are TGTGCCAGCAGCCAAGATCTAGGGGGCTCTGGAAACACCATATATTTT. This chain links TRBV4-2 with TRBJ1-3, with a tentative D call TRBD1 (6 bases). V lost 0 bases, J lost 0 bases, and 9 bases lay in between. Germline lookup yields CDR1 LGHNA and CDR2 YNFKEQ. The CDR3 runs 16 residues.

The V gene is TRBV2, the J gene TRBJ1-4, with a tentative D call TRBD1 (5 bases). The V end was cut by 6 bases, the J end by 5 bases, with 10 bases between. This CDR3 comprises 13 residues. Germline CDR1 SNHLY, CDR2 FYNNEI. The DNA for the CDR3 is TGTGCCAGCAGGAGACAGCAGAATGAAAAACTGTTTTTT. Encoded protein: CASRRQQNEKLFF.

This clone rates as medium-sized. This chain uses TRBV4-3 with TRBJ2-5; D not resolved. Trimming took off 0 bases at V and 3 bases at J, with 8 bases between the two ends. There are 14 residues in the CDR3. Germline CDR1 is LGHNA and CDR2 is YSLEER. The CDR3 DNA sequence: TGCGCCAGCAGCCAAGATACAGCGAAAGAGACCCAGTACTTC. Amino acids: CASSQDTAKETQYF.

This clone occurred once. This sequence joins TRBV5-1 and TRBJ2-5; 7 nucleotides line up with TRBD1. Trimming at V came to 3 bases and at J to 1 base, leaving 6 bases not matched to a gene. CDR3 length equals 15 residues. CDR1 and CDR2 (germline): SGHRS, YFSETQ. The CDR3 here is CASSSRQGSQETQYF. The DNA for the CDR3 is TGCGCCAGCAGCTCCCGACAGGGCAGCCAAGAGACCCAGTACTTC.

The V and J genes are TRBV7-6 and TRBJ2-7; TRBD1 matches at 7 bases. V lost 4 bases and J lost 4; bases outside the gene matches: 13. This CDR3 is 16 amino acids long. Per the germline V gene, CDR1 is SGHVS and CDR2 is FNYEAQ. CDR3 protein: CASSSLEGAGKYEQYF. Written as DNA, the CDR3 is TGTGCCAGCAGCTCACTTGAGGGGGCAGGGAAGTACGAGCAGTACTTC.

This clone has only a few counts. The chain combines TRBV7-2 with TRBJ1-1; TRBD1 might be the D (5 bases). V was cut by 5 bases and J by 5 bases, with 9 bases left in between. The CDR3 is 12 amino acids. Germline values: CDR1 SGHTA, CDR2 FQGNSA. CDR3 residues: CASSGGGTEAFF. CDR3 coding DNA: TGTGCCAGCAGCGGCGGGGGGACTGAAGCTTTCTTT.

The chain combines TRBV7-9 with TRBJ2-5; a possible D gene is TRBD2 (7 bases). CDR3 length: 16 amino acids. Per germline, CDR1 SEHNR and CDR2 FQNEAQ (reference sequence). The germline V and J ends were trimmed by 1 base and 5 bases, with 17 bases remaining between them. As DNA, the CDR3 is TGTGCCAGCAGCTTAGTGCGGCCGGGGGGCGGGGAGACCCAGTACTTC. Its protein is CASSLVRPGGGETQYF.

The chain joins TRBV12-2 to TRBJ2-6; the D call of TRBD1 is as the table states it, not checked on the DNA. TRBV12-2 is a pseudogene. The CDR3 totals 16 residues. CDR3 loop: CASRYFRGSGANVLTF. In nucleotides, the CDR3 is TGTGCAAGTCGGTACTTCAGGGGCTCTGGGGCCAACGTCCTGACTTTC.

This sequence joins TRBV7-2 and TRBJ2-7, with 7 bases fitting TRBD1. With V trimmed by 0 bases and J by 2 bases, 4 bases remained unmatched. The CDR3 runs 15 residues. The germline CDR1 and CDR2 sequences are SGHTA and FQGNSA. The CDR3 reads CASSLAPGGTYEQYF. Written as DNA, the CDR3 is TGTGCCAGCAGCTTAGCGCCAGGGGGTACCTACGAGCAGTACTTC.

The CDR3 here is CASSPRPNTGELFF. The CDR3, as DNA: TGTGCCAGCAGCCCCCGACCAAACACCGGGGAGCTGTTTTTT. The V gene is TRBV6-6, the J gene TRBJ2-2; D not resolved. Trimming left V 6 bases short and J 2 bases short, with 10 bases between. CDR1 is MNHNY and CDR2 is SVGAGI in the germline V gene (reference sequence). The CDR3 extends over 14 amino acids.

The chain uses TRBV5-1 and TRBJ1-1, with D maybe TRBD1 (6 bases). The CDR3 contains 14 residues. CDR1 is SGHRS, CDR2 YFSETQ, per germline. Trimming pared 0 bases from V and 6 bases from J, leaving 12 bases between. CDR3: CASSLVGRGAEAFF. Written as DNA, the CDR3 is TGCGCCAGCAGCTTGGTAGGGAGGGGGGCTGAAGCTTTCTTT.

CDR3 residues: CASSLRATGQHSPLHF. CDR3 coding DNA: TGCGCCAGCAGCTTAAGGGCAACAGGGCAACACTCACCCCTCCACTTT. The chain couples TRBV5-1 to TRBJ1-6; D possibly corresponds to TRBD1 (6 bases). Germline V gene sequence: CDR1 SGHRS, CDR2 YFSETQ. The ends were cut back, 2 bases at V and 10 bases at J, with 19 bases in the middle. The CDR3 has 16 residues.

This sequence joins TRBV20-1 and TRBJ1-2; D unresolved. The CDR3 contains 11 residues. Trimming cost V 4 bases and J 4 bases, with 7 bases left between them. Per the germline V gene, CDR1 is DFQATT and CDR2 is SNEGSKA (reference sequence). CDR3: CSAKVFYGYTF. In DNA form, the CDR3 reads TGCAGTGCTAAAGTTTTCTATGGCTACACCTTC.

CDR3 loop: CASSRETGAKETQYF. As DNA, the CDR3 is TGTGCCAGCTCTCGAGAGACAGGAGCTAAAGAGACCCAGTACTTC. The rearrangement uses TRBV18 and TRBJ2-5; D might be TRBD1 (6 bases). Germline V CDR1 and CDR2: KGHSH, LQKENI. The length of the CDR3 is 15 residues. V lost 6 bases and J lost 3, with 17 bases in between. Variable domain in full (rest from reference TRBV18 and TRBJ2-5): NAGVMQNPRHLVRRRGQEARLRCSPMKGHSHVYWYRQLPEEGLKFMVYLQKENIIDESGMPKERFSAEFPKEGPSILRIQQVVRGDSAAYFCASSRETGAKETQYFGPGTRLLVL.

The chain couples TRBV4-2 to TRBJ1-6, with D perhaps TRBD1 (6 bases). V was pared by 0 bases and J by 9 bases, with 15 bases between. CDR3 size: 16 residues. In germline, CDR1 is LGHNA, CDR2 YNFKEQ. CDR3 region: CASSQDGGRESSPLHF. The CDR3, as DNA: TGTGCCAGCAGCCAAGATGGGGGCAGGGAAAGTTCACCCCTCCACTTT.

V gene TRBV27 combines with J gene TRBJ1-5; TRBD1 might be the D (5 bases). The germline gives CDR1 MNHEY, CDR2 SMNVEV (reference sequence). Trimming shortened V by 8 bases and J by 2 bases, and 7 bases separated the two germline ends. This CDR3 contains 12 residues. The CDR3 is CASQGGNQPQHF. The CDR3 region has the DNA TGTGCCAGCCAGGGCGGCAATCAGCCCCAGCATTTT.

This clone was seen a few times. V is TRBV6-6 and J is TRBJ1-2; unclear D gene. V lost 5 bases and J lost 2, with 15 bases in between. This CDR3 has 15 residues. Germline CDR1 reads MNHNY; CDR2 reads SVGAGI (reference sequence). This CDR3 reads CASSTSDILNYGYTF. CDR3 bases: TGTGCCAGCAGTACGTCAGACATACTGAACTATGGCTACACCTTC.

The V and J genes are TRBV10-1 and TRBJ2-2; D gene ambiguous. This CDR3 region has 14 residues. Trimming removed 0 bases from V and 6 bases from J, with 8 bases in between. In germline, CDR1 is WNHNN, CDR2 SYGVQD (reference sequence). CDR3 sequence: CASSESKAAGELFF. In nucleotides, the CDR3 is TGCGCCAGCAGTGAGTCGAAGGCGGCCGGGGAGCTGTTTTTT.

This chain links TRBV5-5 with TRBJ2-1, with unresolved D. The germline V gene has CDR1 SGHKS and CDR2 YYEKEE (reference sequence). V lost 6 bases and J 6 bases, leaving 13 bases between the germline ends. CDR3 length: 13 residues. The CDR3 sequence: CASIPASSNEQFF. The CDR3 region has the DNA TGTGCCAGCATCCCCGCCTCTAGCAATGAGCAGTTCTTC.

The chain carries TRBV5-8 and TRBJ1-2; TRBD1 agrees at 8 bases. In germline, CDR1 is SGHTS, CDR2 YDEGEE. V lost 0 bases and J lost 2; bases outside the gene matches: 6. The CDR3 sequence is 16 residues long. CDR3 sequence reads: CASSLGDRLINYGYTF. The CDR3 DNA follows: TGTGCCAGCAGCTTGGGGGACAGGCTGATCAACTATGGCTACACCTTC.

This clone was detected only a few times. The J gene is TRBJ1-1, the V gene TRBV10-3; tentatively, D is TRBD1 (5 bases). CDR3 length: 16 amino acids. Trimming pared 6 bases from V and 1 base from J, leaving 18 bases between. CDR1 and CDR2 from the germline V gene are ENHRY and SYGVKD. The CDR3 is CAISALQGSRNTEAFF. CDR3 bases: TGTGCCATCAGCGCCCTCCAGGGATCAAGGAACACTGAAGCTTTCTTT.